Below are 23 T cell receptor beta chains sequenced from a single sample in a study of cytomegalovirus exposure and HLA in healthy donors. TCRdb's copy holds only in-frame clones and misses some; the assay was immunoSEQ multiplex PCR. The table lists 100,000 to 150,000 clones, 89% of them singletons. The material sequenced was PBMCs. These receptors were obtained from a young woman in good health and CMV-seronegative.

J is TRBJ1-1 and V is TRBV7-9; 7 bases agree with TRBD1. Germline V lookup: CDR1 SEHNR, CDR2 FQNEAQ (reference sequence). J gave up 1 base and V 5 bases, and 10 bases lay outside the gene matches. This CDR3 has 16 residues. Written as DNA, the CDR3 is TGTGCCAGCAGCCGAGATACAGGGGTGGGGAACACTGAAGCTTTCTTT. This sequence encodes CASSRDTGVGNTEAFF.

The J gene is TRBJ2-1, the V gene TRBV6-6; 7 positions agree with TRBD2. CDR1 MNHNY and CDR2 SVGAGI come from the germline V gene (reference sequence). J lost 0 bases, V lost 7 bases, and 3 bases had no gene match. The CDR3 is 14 amino acids. Here the CDR3 DNA reads TGTGCCAGCACCGGGGGGAACTCCTACAATGAGCAGTTCTTC. It specifies CASTGGNSYNEQFF.

This chain links TRBV6-6 with TRBJ2-1, with a possible D match to TRBD2 (6 bases). CDR3 length: 12 residues. Trimming shortened V by 7 bases and J by 8 bases, and 12 bases separated the two germline ends. Germline-derived CDR1 and CDR2 are MNHNY and SVGAGI (reference sequence). The CDR3: CASKASEHEQFF. The CDR3 coding sequence is TGTGCCAGCAAGGCTAGCGAACATGAGCAGTTCTTC.

This clone has a count of ten or more. The sample carries other DNA sequences with the same CDR3. V usage is TRBV27 and J usage is TRBJ2-1, with TRBD2 matching over 7 bases. From germline, CDR1 is MNHEY and CDR2 SMNVEV (reference sequence). Trimming took 3 bases from V and 3 from J; bases not matched to a gene: 2. This CDR3 has 14 residues. In DNA, the CDR3 is TGTGCCAGCAGTTTGGGGGGGAACTACAATGAGCAGTTCTTC. It yields the protein CASSLGGNYNEQFF.

This clone has just one count. The chain employs TRBV5-4 and TRBJ2-3; perhaps TRBD2 as D (6 bases). V lost 4 bases, J lost 2 bases, and 8 bases lay in between. Germline values: CDR1 SGHNT, CDR2 YYREEE (reference sequence). The CDR3 runs to 13 residues. The CDR3 sequence: CASSRENTDTQYF. CDR3 coding DNA: TGTGCCAGCAGCCGGGAGAACACAGATACGCAGTATTTT.

The chain recombines TRBV27 with TRBJ1-2; D remains unclear. The germline V gene encodes CDR1 MNHEY and CDR2 SMNVEV (reference sequence). The CDR3 consists of 15 residues. Between the trimmed V and J ends, which lost 4 bases and 0 bases, there was a span of 12 bases. CDR3 sequence reads: CASSSQRIANYGYTF. CDR3 DNA: TGTGCCAGCAGTTCTCAGCGAATAGCTAACTATGGCTACACCTTC.

The CDR3 here is CASSGAGGQETQYF. CDR3 DNA: TGCGCCAGCAGCGGGGCAGGGGGTCAAGAGACCCAGTACTTC. This rearrangement joins TRBV5-1 to TRBJ2-5, with 7 positions matching TRBD1. The CDR3 extends over 14 amino acids. V lost 4 bases and J lost 2; bases outside the gene matches: 5. Germline-derived CDR1 and CDR2 are SGHRS and YFSETQ.

The rearrangement links TRBV29-1 to TRBJ2-7; TRBD2 aligns across 8 bases. This CDR3 has 15 residues. V dropped 7 bases and J dropped 0; count of bases not matched to a gene: 11. Germline CDR1 SQVTM, CDR2 ANQGSEA. CDR3 sequence: CSASLVLAASYEQYF. In DNA, the CDR3 is TGCAGCGCTTCCTTGGTACTAGCGGCCTCCTACGAGCAGTACTTC.

CDR3 in DNA: TGTGCCAGCAGTTTAACAGGCAGACTAGACGGGCAGTATTTT. Its protein product is CASSLTGRLDGQYF. The rearrangement joins TRBV28 to TRBJ2-3, with D tentatively TRBD2 (6 bases). Germline-derived CDR1 and CDR2 are MDHEN and SYDVKM. This CDR3 contains 14 residues. Trimming shortened V by 2 bases and J by 11 bases, and 17 bases separated the two germline ends.

The chain carries TRBV29-1 and TRBJ2-5; 13 bases fit TRBD2. The germline gives CDR1 SQVTM, CDR2 ANQGSEA. Trimming took 6 bases from V and 5 from J; bases not matched to a gene: 3. The CDR3 spans 13 residues. The CDR3 sequence: CSVTSGGAETQYF. For the CDR3, the DNA is TGCAGCGTAACTAGCGGGGGGGCGGAGACCCAGTACTTC.

The rearrangement links TRBV11-2 to TRBJ2-3; 13 bases line up with TRBD2. Trimming took 8 bases from V and 2 from J; bases not matched to a gene: 10. This CDR3 comprises 17 residues. The germline V gene encodes CDR1 SGHAT and CDR2 FQNNGV. The CDR3, as DNA: TGTGCCAGCGGCGGTATACTAGCGGGAGGGCTCACAGATACGCAGTATTTT. This sequence encodes CASGGILAGGLTDTQYF. The entire variable domain, with the rest obtained from reference TRBV11-2 and TRBJ2-3, is as follows: EAGVAQSPRYKIIEKRQSVAFWCNPISGHATLYWYQQILGQGPKLLIQFQNNGVVDDSQLPKDRFSAERLKGVDSTLKIQPAKLEDSAVYLCASGGILAGGLTDTQYFGPGTRLTVL.

V and J are TRBV5-1 and TRBJ2-1, with 11 positions matching TRBD2. The CDR3 covers 17 residues. Trimming at V came to 0 bases and at J to 8 bases, leaving 10 bases not matched to a gene. CDR1 is SGHRS and CDR2 is YFSETQ in the germline V gene. The CDR3 nucleotides read TGCGCCAGCAGCTTGGCCCTTAGCGGGGGGGCCAGGGATGAGCAGTTCTTC. It is translated as CASSLALSGGARDEQFF.

This clone came up once. CDR3 sequence: CASSLSYYEQYV. CDR3 DNA: TGTGCCAGCAGCTTGTCCTACTACGAGCAGTACGTC. The J gene is TRBJ2-7, the V gene TRBV11-2; D not certain. Trimming took 3 bases from V and 3 from J, leaving 6 bases between them. The germline V gene has CDR1 SGHAT and CDR2 FQNNGV. This CDR3 is 12 amino acids long.

The rearrangement joins TRBV7-6 to TRBJ2-1, with 7 bases fitting TRBD2. The ends lost 7 bases at V and 0 bases at J; junction bases unmatched: 9. The CDR3 is made up of 16 amino acids. Germline V CDR1 and CDR2: SGHVS, FNYEAQ. The CDR3, as DNA: TGTGCCAGCACCCCGATGGGGGGGAGCTCCTACAATGAGCAGTTCTTC. This sequence encodes CASTPMGGSSYNEQFF.

The V gene is TRBV19, the J gene TRBJ1-1; possible D gene TRBD1, 6 bases. From germline, CDR1 is LNHDA and CDR2 SQIVND (reference sequence). V dropped 5 bases and J dropped 4 bases, with 14 bases sitting between them. CDR3 length: 14 residues. The CDR3 sequence is CASSEQGRGTEAFF. The CDR3 DNA follows: TGTGCCAGTAGTGAACAGGGTCGGGGCACTGAAGCTTTCTTT.

The chain combines TRBV6-5 with TRBJ1-5, with D unclear. Germline loops: CDR1 MNHEY, CDR2 SVGAGI. V was clipped by 6 bases and J by 7 bases, with 16 bases between them. This CDR3 region has 14 residues. The CDR3 sequence is CASSHGRGEQPQHF. CDR3 DNA sequence: TGTGCCAGCAGCCACGGACGGGGTGAACAGCCCCAGCATTTT.

The chain uses TRBV6-4 and TRBJ1-2; no clear D. This CDR3 comprises 15 residues. Germline loops: CDR1 MRHNA, CDR2 SNTAGT. Trimming pared 3 bases from V and 0 bases from J, leaving 11 bases between. CDR3 loop: CASSESIHANYGYTF. CDR3 in DNA: TGTGCCAGCAGTGAATCCATCCATGCTAACTATGGCTACACCTTC.

The chain joins TRBV27 to TRBJ2-1; TRBD2 matches at 8 bases. The CDR3 sequence is 17 residues long. The J segment lost 10 bases and the V segment lost 4 bases, leaving 18 bases of the junction unmatched. CDR1 MNHEY and CDR2 SMNVEV come from the germline V gene (reference sequence). DNA for the CDR3: TGTGCCAGCAGTTCGTTACTACCTAGCGGGCGGGCTGGGGAGCAGTTCTTC. This gives the protein CASSSLLPSGRAGEQFF.

This chain joins TRBV7-2 and TRBJ2-3, with 13 bases identical to TRBD2. This CDR3 is 16 amino acids long. Trimming removed 3 bases from V and 3 bases from J; junction bases left unmatched: 3. Germline V gives CDR1 SGHTA, CDR2 FQGNSA. CDR3 sequence reads: CASSFWTSGSTDTQYF. In DNA, the CDR3 is TGTGCCAGCAGCTTCTGGACTAGCGGGAGTACAGATACGCAGTATTTT. Complete variable domain (other parts from reference TRBV7-2 and TRBJ2-3): GAGVSQSPSNKVTEKGKDVELRCDPISGHTALYWYRQSLGQGLEFLIYFQGNSAPDKSGLPSDRFSAERTGGSVSTLTIQRTQQEDSAVYLCASSFWTSGSTDTQYFGPGTRLTVL.

The chain has TRBV5-4 and TRBJ2-1; D is possibly TRBD2 (5 bases). V lost 5 bases, J lost 0 bases, and 18 bases lay in between. CDR1 SGHNT and CDR2 YYREEE come from the germline V gene (reference sequence). The CDR3 is 17 residues long. CDR3 sequence reads: CASRSGEALSSYNEQFF. For the CDR3, the DNA is TGTGCCAGCAGGTCCGGGGAAGCCCTGAGCTCCTACAATGAGCAGTTCTTC.

The chain combines TRBV2 with TRBJ1-5, with TRBD1 matching over 7 bases. This CDR3 has 15 residues. V trimming: 8 bases; J trimming: 0 bases; junction bases outside the gene matches: 7. The germline V gene encodes CDR1 SNHLY and CDR2 FYNNEI. The CDR3 here is CASGQETYSNQPQHF. The CDR3, as DNA: TGTGCCAGCGGACAGGAGACCTATAGCAATCAGCCCCAGCATTTT.

The chain joins TRBV30 to TRBJ2-1; 9 positions match TRBD2. Looked up from germline, CDR1 is GTSNPN and CDR2 is SVGIG (reference sequence). V shed 5 bases and J 8 bases; nucleotides not matched to a gene: 13. The CDR3 is 15 amino acids. CDR3: CAWSLFRTSVDEQFF. The CDR3 nucleotides are TGTGCCTGGTCTCTTTTTCGGACTAGCGTCGATGAGCAGTTCTTC.

This clone was observed a single time. The V and J genes are TRBV5-6 and TRBJ2-5; D might be TRBD1 (6 bases). V gave up 0 bases and J gave up 4 bases, with 19 bases separating them. The CDR3 totals 17 residues. The germline V gene encodes CDR1 SGHDT and CDR2 YYEEEE. The CDR3 nucleotides read TGTGCCAGCAGCTTGGTGTCCAATCGAGGGGGAAGAGAGACCCAGTACTTC. It encodes CASSLVSNRGGRETQYF.